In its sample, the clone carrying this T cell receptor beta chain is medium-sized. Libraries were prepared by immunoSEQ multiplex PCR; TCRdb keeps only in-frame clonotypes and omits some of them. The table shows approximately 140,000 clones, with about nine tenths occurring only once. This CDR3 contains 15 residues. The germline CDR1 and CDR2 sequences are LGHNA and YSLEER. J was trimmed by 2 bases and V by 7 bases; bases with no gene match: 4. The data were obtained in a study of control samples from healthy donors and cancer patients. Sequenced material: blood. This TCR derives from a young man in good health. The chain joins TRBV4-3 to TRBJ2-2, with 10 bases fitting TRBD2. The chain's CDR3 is CASTLAGDNTGELFF. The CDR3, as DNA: TGCGCCAGCACGCTAGCGGGAGATAACACCGGGGAGCTGTTTTTT.